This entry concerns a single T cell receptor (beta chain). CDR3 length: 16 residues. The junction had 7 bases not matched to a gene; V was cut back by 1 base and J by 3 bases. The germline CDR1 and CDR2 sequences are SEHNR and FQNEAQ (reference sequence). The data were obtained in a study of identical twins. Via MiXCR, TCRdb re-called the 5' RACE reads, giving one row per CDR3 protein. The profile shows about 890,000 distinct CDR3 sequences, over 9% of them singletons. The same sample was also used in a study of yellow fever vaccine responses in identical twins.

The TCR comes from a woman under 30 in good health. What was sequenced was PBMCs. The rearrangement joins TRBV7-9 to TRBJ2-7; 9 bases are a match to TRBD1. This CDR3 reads CASSLVQGQGHYEQYF. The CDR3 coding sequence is TGTGCCAGCAGCTTAGTCCAGGGACAGGGCCACTACGAGCAGTACTTC.